This passage covers 3 T cell receptor beta chains from one sample sequenced in a study of PD-1 blockade in classical Hodgkin lymphoma. Libraries were prepared by immunoSEQ multiplex PCR; TCRdb keeps only in-frame clonotypes and omits some of them. The sample comprises more than 75,000 clones, 93% of which are singletons, and roughly 1.9% rests with the top ten. Documented time point: cycle 4 day 1 (C4D1), after six to seven weeks of nivolumab. In every patient, relapse followed autologous stem cell transplantation, while exposure to brentuximab vedotin differed. The sequencing used peripheral blood mononuclear cells (PBMCs), collected before the fourth cycle of nivolumab. All receptors come from a human donor with classical Hodgkin lymphoma.

This chain connects TRBV10-3 to TRBJ1-4; 9 bases align to TRBD1. Germline CDR1 ENHRY, CDR2 SYGVKD. The V gene end was trimmed by 6 bases and the J gene end by 6 bases; junction bases not matched to a gene: 5. The CDR3 loop spans 14 amino acids. The CDR3, as DNA: TGTGCCATCAGACCGGGACAGGGAGATGAAAAACTGTTTTTT. It encodes CAIRPGQGDEKLFF.

The chain links TRBV5-1 to TRBJ1-1, with 7 bases fitting TRBD1. Germline-derived CDR1 and CDR2 are SGHRS and YFSETQ. Germline trimming cut 4 bases from V and 3 bases from J; bases unmatched to any gene: 12. The CDR3 covers 16 residues. CDR3 DNA sequence: TGCGCCAGCAGCCTCGGACAGGCGGCCGCGTACACTGAAGCTTTCTTT. Translating it yields CASSLGQAAAYTEAFF.

This chain joins TRBV19 and TRBJ1-2; D not resolved. Looked up from germline, CDR1 is LNHDA and CDR2 is SQIVND (reference sequence). The CDR3 extends over 12 amino acids. The V end was cut by 2 bases, the J end by 7 bases, with 8 bases between. The CDR3 sequence: CASSIPLGGYTF. The CDR3 DNA reads TGTGCCAGTAGTATACCCCTTGGTGGCTACACCTTC.